These T cell receptor beta chains were read from a single sample in a study of blood T cell repertoires in COVID-19. The protocol was immunoSEQ multiplex PCR, while the TCRdb copy is restricted to in-frame clones and leaves out a portion. The sample carries about 170,000 clones, roughly nine tenths recorded once. The source material was peripheral blood. Receptor source: a man aged 45-65 years with acute or convalescent COVID-19. CDR3s include the opening cysteine and the closing phenylalanine or tryptophan. A D gene is named only where the DNA matches it firmly. Some rows have no size entry. The others give once, few or many, or a class for an expanded clone.

j_gene,d_gene,len,abundance,v_gene,CDR3aa,CDR3nt
TRBJ2-1,.,11,.,TRBV5-1,CASSLAGEQFF,TGCGCCAGCAGCTTGGCGGGGGAGCAGTTCTTC
TRBJ2-5,TRBD2,17,.,TRBV7-2,CASSMGLAGAFQETQYF,TGTGCCAGCAGCATGGGACTAGCGGGGGCCTTCCAAGAGACCCAGTACTTC
TRBJ1-2,TRBD1,16,.,TRBV2,CASRWDRYPIRHGYTF,TGTGCCAGCAGGTGGGACAGATATCCCATTCGCCATGGCTACACCTTC
TRBJ1-3,.,11,.,TRBV11-2,CASSSQITIYF,TGTGCCAGCAGCTCCCAGATAACCATATATTTT
TRBJ1-5,.,13,.,TRBV30,CAWSEGNNQPQHF,TGTGCCTGGAGTGAGGGGAACAATCAGCCCCAGCATTTT
TRBJ2-2,.,13,.,TRBV9,CASSVVPAGELFF,TGTGCCAGCAGCGTAGTCCCCGCCGGGGAGCTGTTTTTT
TRBJ1-2,.,14,.,TRBV28,CASSRGGQVYGYTF,TGTGCCAGCAGTCGAGGGGGACAAGTCTATGGCTACACCTTC
TRBJ1-3,.,16,.,TRBV28,CASSLLQPSSGNTIYF,TGTGCCAGCAGTTTACTACAGCCTTCCTCTGGAAACACCATATATTTT
TRBJ1-3,.,19,.,TRBV3-1/TRBV3-2,CASSQPRLRQTSSGNTIYF,TGTGCCAGCAGCCAACCCCGACTGAGACAGACAAGCTCTGGAAACACCATATATTTT
TRBJ2-2,TRBD1,16,.,TRBV4-1,CASSQLDRAIPGELFF,TGCGCCAGCAGCCAACTCGACAGGGCGATCCCCGGGGAGCTGTTTTTT
TRBJ2-1,TRBD2,15,.,TRBV9,CASSVELAGSDEQFF,TGTGCCAGCAGCGTAGAACTAGCGGGAAGTGATGAGCAGTTCTTC
TRBJ2-3,.,11,.,TRBV6-6,CASSSRDTQYF,TGTGCCAGCAGTTCTCGAGATACGCAGTATTTT
TRBJ2-7,TRBD1,14,.,TRBV24-1,CATSEGTDSHEQYF,TGTGCCACCAGTGAGGGGACAGATTCACACGAGCAGTACTTC
TRBJ2-1,.,15,.,TRBV27,CASSPMAGFYNEQFF,TGTGCCAGCAGCCCGATGGCGGGATTTTACAATGAGCAGTTCTTC
TRBJ2-2,TRBD1,14,.,TRBV30,CAWTRDRGPGELFF,TGTGCCTGGACCAGGGACAGGGGCCCCGGGGAGCTGTTTTTT
TRBJ2-1,TRBD2,16,.,TRBV10-1,CASSGTSGRDRNEQFF,TGCGCCAGCAGTGGGACTAGCGGGAGAGATAGGAATGAGCAGTTCTTC
TRBJ1-5,.,15,.,TRBV2,CASSEQSYSNQPQHF,TGTGCCAGCAGCGAACAGTCTTATAGCAATCAGCCCCAGCATTTT
TRBJ2-3,TRBD2,16,.,TRBV5-4,CASREGLAESTDTQYF,TGTGCCAGCAGGGAGGGACTAGCGGAGAGCACAGATACGCAGTATTTT
TRBJ2-5,TRBD2,16,once,TRBV9,CASSVGVAGGPETQYF,TGTGCCAGCAGCGTAGGGGTAGCGGGGGGGCCAGAGACCCAGTACTTC
TRBJ1-1,.,13,.,TRBV27,CASKPGVNTEAFF,TGTGCCAGCAAACCGGGAGTCAACACTGAAGCTTTCTTT
TRBJ1-5,TRBD1,14,.,TRBV30,CAWSVGGRDQPQHF,TGTGCCTGGAGTGTAGGGGGCCGGGATCAGCCCCAGCATTTT